This T cell receptor beta chain was sequenced in a study of cytomegalovirus exposure and HLA in healthy donors. The V and J ends lost 2 bases and 0 bases, in that order; junction bases with no gene match: 5. The length of the CDR3 is 16 residues. CDR1 and CDR2 from the germline V gene are MNHEY and SVGAGI. Vbeta (60) and Jbeta (13) primers were used in the PCR. Sequenced by immunoSEQ multiplex PCR; TCRdb stores in-frame clones only, minus some. The sample contains roughly 97,000 clones, 9.5% to 13% of which appear only once. In this sample, this clone turned up a few times. The chain has TRBV6-5 and TRBJ1-1; 8 bases fit TRBD1. Input material: PBMCs. The TCR comes from a man in his forties or fifties in good health and CMV-seropositive. The CDR3 reads CASSYGAGGLNTEAFF. DNA for the CDR3: TGTGCCAGCAGTTACGGGGCAGGGGGCCTGAACACTGAAGCTTTCTTT.